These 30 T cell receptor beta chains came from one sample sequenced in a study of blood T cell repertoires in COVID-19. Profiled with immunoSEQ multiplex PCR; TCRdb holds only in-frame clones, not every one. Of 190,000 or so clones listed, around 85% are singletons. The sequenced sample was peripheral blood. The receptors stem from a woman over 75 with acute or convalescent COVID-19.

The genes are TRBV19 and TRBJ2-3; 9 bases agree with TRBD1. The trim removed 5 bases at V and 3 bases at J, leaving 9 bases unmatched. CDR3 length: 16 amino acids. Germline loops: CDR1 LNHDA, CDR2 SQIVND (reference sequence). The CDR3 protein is CASSVVRTGVTDTQYF. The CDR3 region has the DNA TGTGCCAGTAGTGTGGTTCGGACAGGGGTTACAGATACGCAGTATTTT.

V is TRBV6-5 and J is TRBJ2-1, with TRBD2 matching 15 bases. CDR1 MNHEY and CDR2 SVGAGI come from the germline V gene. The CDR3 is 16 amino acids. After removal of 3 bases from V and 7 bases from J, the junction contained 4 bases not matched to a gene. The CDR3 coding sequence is TGTGCCAGCAGTTATTCCGGGACTAGCGGGAGGAATGAGCAGTTCTTC. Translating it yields CASSYSGTSGRNEQFF.

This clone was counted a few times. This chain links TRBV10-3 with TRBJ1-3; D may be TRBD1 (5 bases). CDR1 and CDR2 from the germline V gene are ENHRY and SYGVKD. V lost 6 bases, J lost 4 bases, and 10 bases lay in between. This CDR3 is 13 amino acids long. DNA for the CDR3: TGTGCCATCAGGGGACTCCAGGGAAACACCATATATTTT. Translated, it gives CAIRGLQGNTIYF.

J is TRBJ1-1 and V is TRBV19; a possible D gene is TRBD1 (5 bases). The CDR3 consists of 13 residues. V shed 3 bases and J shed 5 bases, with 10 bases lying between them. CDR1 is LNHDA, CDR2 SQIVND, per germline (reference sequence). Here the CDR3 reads CASSMGGRTEAFF. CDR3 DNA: TGTGCCAGTAGTATGGGGGGAAGAACTGAAGCTTTCTTT.

The DNA of the CDR3 is TGTGCCAGCAGCTTGGGCCTGACACTGGCGGGAAATCAGCCCCAGCATTTT. Protein: CASSLGLTLAGNQPQHF. The V and J genes are TRBV5-5 and TRBJ1-5; D not certain. The germline V and J ends were trimmed by 0 bases and 4 bases, with 17 bases remaining between them. Per germline, CDR1 SGHKS and CDR2 YYEKEE (reference sequence). CDR3 length: 17 residues.

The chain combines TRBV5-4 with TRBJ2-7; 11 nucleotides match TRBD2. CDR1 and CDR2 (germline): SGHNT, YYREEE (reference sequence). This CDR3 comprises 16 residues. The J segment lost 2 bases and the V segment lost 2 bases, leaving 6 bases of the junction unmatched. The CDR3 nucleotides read TGTGCCAGCAGCTTACCACTAGCGGGGGTGGCCTACGAGCAGTACTTC. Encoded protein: CASSLPLAGVAYEQYF.

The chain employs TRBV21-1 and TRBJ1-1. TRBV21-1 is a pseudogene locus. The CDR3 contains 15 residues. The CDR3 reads CASSPSGGWGTEAFF. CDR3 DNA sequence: TGTGCCAGCAGCCCTTCGGGAGGGTGGGGGACTGAAGCTTTCTTT.

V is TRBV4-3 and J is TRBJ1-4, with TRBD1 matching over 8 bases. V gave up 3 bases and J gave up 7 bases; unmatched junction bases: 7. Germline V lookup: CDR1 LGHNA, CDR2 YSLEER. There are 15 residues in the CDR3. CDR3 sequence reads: CASSQGRTGSEKLFF. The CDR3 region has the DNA TGCGCCAGCAGCCAGGGCCGGACAGGGTCTGAAAAACTGTTTTTT.

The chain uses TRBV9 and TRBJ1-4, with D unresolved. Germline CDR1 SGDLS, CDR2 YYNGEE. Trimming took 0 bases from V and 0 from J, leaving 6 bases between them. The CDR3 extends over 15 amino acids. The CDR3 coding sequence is TGTGCCAGCAGCGTAGGGGCCCCAACTAATGAAAAACTGTTTTTT. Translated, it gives CASSVGAPTNEKLFF.

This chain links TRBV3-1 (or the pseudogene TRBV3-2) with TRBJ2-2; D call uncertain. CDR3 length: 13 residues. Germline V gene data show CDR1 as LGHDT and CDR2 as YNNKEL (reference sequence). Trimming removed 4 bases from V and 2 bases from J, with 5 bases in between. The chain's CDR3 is CASSLLNTGELFF. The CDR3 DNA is TGTGCCAGCAGCCTACTCAACACCGGGGAGCTGTTTTTT.

The CDR3 sequence: CATRTSGPSYNEQFF. The CDR3 coding sequence is TGTGCCACTCGGACTAGCGGGCCCTCCTACAATGAGCAGTTCTTC. The V and J genes are TRBV19 and TRBJ2-1; TRBD2 matches at 11 bases. Trimming at V came to 10 bases and at J to 0 bases, leaving 5 bases not matched to a gene. From germline, CDR1 is LNHDA and CDR2 SQIVND (reference sequence). This CDR3 region has 15 residues.

The DNA for the CDR3 is TGTGCCAGCAGCCATCGGCCAGGGGGGCATGAGCAGTTCTTC. Its protein product is CASSHRPGGHEQFF. The V and J genes are TRBV5-6 and TRBJ2-1; D possibly corresponds to TRBD1 (7 bases). The V end was cut by 4 bases, the J end by 8 bases, with 16 bases between. This CDR3 is built from 14 residues. Per germline, CDR1 SGHDT and CDR2 YYEEEE.

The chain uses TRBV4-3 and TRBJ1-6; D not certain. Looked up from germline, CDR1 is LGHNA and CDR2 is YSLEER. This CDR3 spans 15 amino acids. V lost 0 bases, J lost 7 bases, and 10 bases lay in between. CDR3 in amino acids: CASSQDRWSNSPLHF. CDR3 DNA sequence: TGCGCCAGCAGCCAAGATCGGTGGAGCAATTCACCCCTCCACTTT.

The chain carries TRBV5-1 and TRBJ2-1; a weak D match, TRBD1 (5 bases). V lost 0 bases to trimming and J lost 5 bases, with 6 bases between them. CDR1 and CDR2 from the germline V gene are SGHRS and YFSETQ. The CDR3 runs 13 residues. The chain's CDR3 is CASSLDRNNEQFF. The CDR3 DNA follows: TGCGCCAGCAGCTTGGACAGGAACAATGAGCAGTTCTTC.

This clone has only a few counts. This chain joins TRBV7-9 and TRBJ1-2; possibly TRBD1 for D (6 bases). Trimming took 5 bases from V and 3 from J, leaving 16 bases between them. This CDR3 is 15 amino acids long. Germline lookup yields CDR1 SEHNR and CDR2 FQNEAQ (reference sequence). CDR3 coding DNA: TGTGCCAGCAGCCTAGGACAGCCGGCAGACTATGGCTACACCTTC. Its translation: CASSLGQPADYGYTF.

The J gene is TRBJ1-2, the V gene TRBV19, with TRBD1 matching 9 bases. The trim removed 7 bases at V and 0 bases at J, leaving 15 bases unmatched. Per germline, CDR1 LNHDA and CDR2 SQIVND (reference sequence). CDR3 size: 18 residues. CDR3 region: CASNSDRGYDSSNYGYTF. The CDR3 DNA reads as TGTGCCAGTAACTCGGACAGGGGCTACGATTCTTCTAACTATGGCTACACCTTC.

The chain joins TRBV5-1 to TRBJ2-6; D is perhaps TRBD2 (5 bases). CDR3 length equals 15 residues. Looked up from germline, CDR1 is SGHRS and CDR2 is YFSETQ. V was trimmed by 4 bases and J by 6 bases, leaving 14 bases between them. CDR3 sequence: CASSRLGSEANVLTF. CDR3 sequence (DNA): TGCGCCAGCAGCCGTTTGGGGAGCGAGGCCAACGTCCTGACTTTC.

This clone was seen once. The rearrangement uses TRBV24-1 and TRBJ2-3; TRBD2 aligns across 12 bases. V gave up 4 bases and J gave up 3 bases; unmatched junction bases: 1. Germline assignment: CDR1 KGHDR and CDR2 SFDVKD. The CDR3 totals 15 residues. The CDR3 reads CATSELAGGTDTQYF. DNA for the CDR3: TGTGCCACCAGTGAACTAGCGGGAGGTACAGATACGCAGTATTTT.

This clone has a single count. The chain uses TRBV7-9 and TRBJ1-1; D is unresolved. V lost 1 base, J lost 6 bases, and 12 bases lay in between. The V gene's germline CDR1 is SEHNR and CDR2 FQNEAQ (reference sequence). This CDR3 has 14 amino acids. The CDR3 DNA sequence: TGTGCCAGCAGCTTAGATGTGGGAGGGCCTGAAGCTTTCTTT. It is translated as CASSLDVGGPEAFF.

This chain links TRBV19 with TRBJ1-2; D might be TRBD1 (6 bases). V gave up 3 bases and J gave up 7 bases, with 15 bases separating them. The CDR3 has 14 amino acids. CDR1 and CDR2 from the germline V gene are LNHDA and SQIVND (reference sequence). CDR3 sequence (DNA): TGTGCCAGTAGTATCCGCGGGGGGGCTGCTGGCTACACCTTC. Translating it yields CASSIRGGAAGYTF.

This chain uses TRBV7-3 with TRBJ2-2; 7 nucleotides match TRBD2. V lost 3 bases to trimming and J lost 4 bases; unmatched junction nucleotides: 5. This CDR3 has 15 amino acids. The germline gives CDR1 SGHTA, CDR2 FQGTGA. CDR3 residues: CASSFRGGSTGELFF. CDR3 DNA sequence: TGTGCCAGCAGCTTTCGTGGCGGGAGCACCGGGGAGCTGTTTTTT.

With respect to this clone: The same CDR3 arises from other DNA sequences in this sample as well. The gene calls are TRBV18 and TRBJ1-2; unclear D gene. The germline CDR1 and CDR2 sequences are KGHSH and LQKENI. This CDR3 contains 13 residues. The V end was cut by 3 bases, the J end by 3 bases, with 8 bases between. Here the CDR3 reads CASSPDRDYGYTF. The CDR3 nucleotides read TGTGCCAGCTCACCCGACCGGGACTATGGCTACACCTTC.

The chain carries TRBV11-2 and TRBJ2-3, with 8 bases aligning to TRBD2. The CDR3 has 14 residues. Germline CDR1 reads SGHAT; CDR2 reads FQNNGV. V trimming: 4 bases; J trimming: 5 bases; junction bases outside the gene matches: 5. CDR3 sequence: CASSSLLAVDTQYF. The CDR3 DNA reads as TGTGCCAGCAGCTCATTACTAGCGGTAGATACGCAGTATTTT.

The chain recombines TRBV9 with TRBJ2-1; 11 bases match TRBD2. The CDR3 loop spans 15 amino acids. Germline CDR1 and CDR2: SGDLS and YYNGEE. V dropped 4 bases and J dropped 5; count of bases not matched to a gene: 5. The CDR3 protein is CASSPGTSGDNEQFF. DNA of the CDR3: TGTGCCAGCAGCCCGGGGACTAGCGGAGACAATGAGCAGTTCTTC. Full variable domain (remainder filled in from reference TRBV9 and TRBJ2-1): DSGVTQTPKHLITATGQRVTLRCSPRSGDLSVYWYQQSLDQGLQFLIQYYNGEERAKGNILERFSAQQFPDLHSELNLSSLELGDSALYFCASSPGTSGDNEQFFGPGTRLTVL.

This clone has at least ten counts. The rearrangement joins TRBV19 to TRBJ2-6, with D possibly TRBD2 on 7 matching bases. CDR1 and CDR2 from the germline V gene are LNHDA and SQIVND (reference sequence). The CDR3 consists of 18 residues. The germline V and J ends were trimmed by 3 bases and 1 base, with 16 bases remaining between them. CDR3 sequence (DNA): TGTGCCAGTAGTATTGTGGGGGGGCCAGGTTCTGGGGCCAACGTCCTGACTTTC. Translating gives CASSIVGGPGSGANVLTF.

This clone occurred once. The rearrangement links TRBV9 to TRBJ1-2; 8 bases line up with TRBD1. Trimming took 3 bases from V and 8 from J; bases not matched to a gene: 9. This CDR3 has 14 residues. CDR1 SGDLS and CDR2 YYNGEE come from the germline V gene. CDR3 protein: CASSADQGARGYTF. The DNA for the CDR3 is TGTGCCAGCAGCGCGGATCAGGGGGCACGAGGCTACACCTTC. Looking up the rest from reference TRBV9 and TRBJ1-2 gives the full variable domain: DSGVTQTPKHLITATGQRVTLRCSPRSGDLSVYWYQQSLDQGLQFLIQYYNGEERAKGNILERFSAQQFPDLHSELNLSSLELGDSALYFCASSADQGARGYTFGSGTRLTVV.

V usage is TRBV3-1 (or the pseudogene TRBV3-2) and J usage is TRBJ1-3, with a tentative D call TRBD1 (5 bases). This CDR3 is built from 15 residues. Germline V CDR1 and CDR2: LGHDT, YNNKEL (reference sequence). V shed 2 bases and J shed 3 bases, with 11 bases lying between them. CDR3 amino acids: CASSQWQGGGNTIYF. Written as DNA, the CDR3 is TGTGCCAGCAGCCAATGGCAGGGCGGTGGAAACACCATATATTTT.

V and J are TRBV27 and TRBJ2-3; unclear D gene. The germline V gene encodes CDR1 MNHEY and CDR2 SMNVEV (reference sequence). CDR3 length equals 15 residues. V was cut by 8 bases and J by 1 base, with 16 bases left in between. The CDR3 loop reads CASRLRPEGTDTQYF. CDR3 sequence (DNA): TGTGCCAGCCGACTGCGCCCCGAGGGCACAGATACGCAGTATTTT.

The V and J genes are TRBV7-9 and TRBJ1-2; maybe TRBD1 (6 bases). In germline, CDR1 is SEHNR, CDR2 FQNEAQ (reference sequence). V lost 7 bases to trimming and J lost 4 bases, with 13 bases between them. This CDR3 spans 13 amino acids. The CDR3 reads CASNNRAGYGYTF. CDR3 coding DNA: TGTGCCAGCAACAACAGGGCTGGCTATGGCTACACCTTC.

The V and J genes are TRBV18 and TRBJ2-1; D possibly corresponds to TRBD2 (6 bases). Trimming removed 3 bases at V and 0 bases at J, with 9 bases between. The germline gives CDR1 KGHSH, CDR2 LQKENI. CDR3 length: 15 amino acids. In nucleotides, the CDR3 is TGTGCCAGCTCACCGGGACTTTACTCCTACAATGAGCAGTTCTTC. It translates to CASSPGLYSYNEQFF.